This T cell receptor beta chain was obtained from a study of Graves' ophthalmopathy and Graves' hyperthyroidism. Amplified TCR beta CDR3 regions were obtained using RNA transcripts as template. The first-round RT-PCR employed HTBI primers together with the Qiagen OneStep RT-PCR kit. A multiplex PCR was then performed as the second round. TCRdb recomputed calls from the multiplex PCR reads with MiXCR, one row per CDR3 protein. Altogether 20,000 to 30,000 distinct CDR3 sequences are present, nearly 50% being singletons, with the ten largest covering about 7%. CDR3 length: 14 residues. Germline V gene data show CDR1 as SGHTA and CDR2 as FQGNSA. By share of the sample, this clonotype is medium-sized.

The chain employs TRBV7-2 and TRBJ2-3; 9 bases map to TRBD2. The receptor was isolated from an adult woman with stable Graves' hyperthyroidism. Sequenced sample: peripheral blood. As DNA, the CDR3 is TGTGCGATTGGGACTAGCACTAGCACAGATACGCAGTATTTT. This translates into CAIGTSTSTDTQYF.